This T cell receptor beta chain emerged from a study of T cells in Graves' hyperthyroidism and ophthalmopathy. On the study more broadly: The blood sample was taken at first diagnosis, before treatment began. Study-level points and caveats: Most clonotypes that expanded in the thyroid above 0.001 also showed up in blood.

Germline V gene lookup returns CDR1 MNHEY and CDR2 SVGAGI. The CDR3 is 15 amino acids. Deletions cut 0 bases from V and 8 bases from J, with 16 bases between. There were TCR beta CDR3 regions amplified from RNA transcripts. TCR CDR3 underwent first-round RT-PCR with the HTBI primer set. TCRdb re-called the multiplex PCR reads with MiXCR, one entry per CDR3 protein. This sample has some 500,000 distinct CDR3 sequences, with around 22% found just once. PBMCs came from about 10 ml fresh peripheral blood. This clonotype was detected ten times or more. Its antigen is not known. This TCR was recovered from a woman aged 25 to 39 with Graves' ophthalmopathy. The V call is TRBV6-5, the J call TRBJ2-5; possibly TRBD1 for D (6 bases). What was sequenced was blood. CDR3 in amino acids: CASSYSRVQGSTQYF. In nucleotides, the CDR3 is TGTGCCAGCAGTTACTCGAGGGTCCAGGGGTCAACCCAGTACTTC.